The clone carrying this T cell receptor (beta chain) has more than one count but fewer than ten. Antigen specificity is unknown. This record belongs to a study of T cell repertoires in cytomegalovirus infection. For the study at large: The public TCR beta signatures pointed to both CMV infection and matching HLA type. General study points: HLA-C-restricted CMV-specific TCR beta clonotypes were dominant in the ex vivo response. There were carriers of CMV plus the relevant HLA, and cumulative public TCR beta family frequency identified them.

With 5 bases removed from V and 2 bases from J, the gap between germline ends came to 12 bases. This CDR3 is built from 14 residues. TCRdb used MiXCR to reprocess the reads, holding one entry per CDR3 protein. The data show some 180,000 distinct CDR3 sequences, roughly 15% seen once. This chain links TRBV12-3 or TRBV12-4 with TRBJ1-2; D gene uncertain. Input material: CD8+ T cells from PBMCs. The receptor's source is a human donor in good health (CMV status not recorded). Some clones in this sample may be carry-over from other donors' samples. Here the CDR3 DNA reads TGTGCCAGCAGTCCGTACCCGGGCAACTATGGCTACACCTTC. Translating it yields CASSPYPGNYGYTF.